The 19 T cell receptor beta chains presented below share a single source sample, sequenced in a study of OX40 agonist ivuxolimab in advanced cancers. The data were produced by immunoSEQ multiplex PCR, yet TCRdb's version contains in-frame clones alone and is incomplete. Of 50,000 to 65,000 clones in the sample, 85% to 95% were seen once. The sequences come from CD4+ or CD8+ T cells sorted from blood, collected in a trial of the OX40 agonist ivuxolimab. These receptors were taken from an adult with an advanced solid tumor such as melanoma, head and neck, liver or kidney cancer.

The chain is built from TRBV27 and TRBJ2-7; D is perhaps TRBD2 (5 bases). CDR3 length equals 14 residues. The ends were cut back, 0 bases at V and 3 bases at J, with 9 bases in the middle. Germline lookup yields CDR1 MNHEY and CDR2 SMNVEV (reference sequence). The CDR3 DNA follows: TGTGCCAGCAGTTTATCGGAGGTGGGCTACGAGCAGTACTTC. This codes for CASSLSEVGYEQYF.

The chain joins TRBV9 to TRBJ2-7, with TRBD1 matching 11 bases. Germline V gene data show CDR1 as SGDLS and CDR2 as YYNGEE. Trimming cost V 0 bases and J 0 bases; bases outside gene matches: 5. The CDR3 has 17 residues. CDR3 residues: CASSVGTGGPSSYEQYF. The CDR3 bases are TGTGCCAGCAGCGTAGGGACAGGGGGCCCCAGCTCCTACGAGCAGTACTTC.

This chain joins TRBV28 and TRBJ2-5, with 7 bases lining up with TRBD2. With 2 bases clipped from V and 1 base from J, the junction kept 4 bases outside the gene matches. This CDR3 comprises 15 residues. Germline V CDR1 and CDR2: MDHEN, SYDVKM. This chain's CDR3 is CASSLNSGGQETQYF. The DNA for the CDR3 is TGTGCCAGCAGTTTAAACTCGGGGGGCCAAGAGACCCAGTACTTC.

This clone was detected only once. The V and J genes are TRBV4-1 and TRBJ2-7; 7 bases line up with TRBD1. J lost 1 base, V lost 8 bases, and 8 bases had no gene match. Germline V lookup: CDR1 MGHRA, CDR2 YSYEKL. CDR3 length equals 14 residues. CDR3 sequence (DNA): TGCGCCAGCTCCCAAACGACAGGGTCCTACGAGCAGTACTTC. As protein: CASSQTTGSYEQYF.

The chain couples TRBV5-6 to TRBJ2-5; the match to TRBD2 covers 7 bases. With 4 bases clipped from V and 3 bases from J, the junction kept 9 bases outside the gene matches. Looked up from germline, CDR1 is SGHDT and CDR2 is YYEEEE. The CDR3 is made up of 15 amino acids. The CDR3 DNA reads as TGTGCCAGCAGCCCTTATACGGGGGGAGAAGAGACCCAGTACTTC. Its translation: CASSPYTGGEETQYF.

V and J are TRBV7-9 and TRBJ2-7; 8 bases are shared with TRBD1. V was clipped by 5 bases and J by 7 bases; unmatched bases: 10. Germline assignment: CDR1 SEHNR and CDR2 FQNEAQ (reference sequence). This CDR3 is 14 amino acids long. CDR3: CASSDSDRVREQYF. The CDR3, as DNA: TGTGCCAGCAGCGACTCGGACAGGGTCCGAGAGCAGTACTTC.

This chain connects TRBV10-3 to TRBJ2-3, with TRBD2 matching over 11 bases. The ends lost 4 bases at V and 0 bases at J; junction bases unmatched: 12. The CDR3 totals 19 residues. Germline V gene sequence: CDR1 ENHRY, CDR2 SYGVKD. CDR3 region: CAISGEELAGESSTDTQYF. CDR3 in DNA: TGTGCCATCAGTGGGGAGGAACTAGCGGGAGAATCCAGCACAGATACGCAGTATTTT.

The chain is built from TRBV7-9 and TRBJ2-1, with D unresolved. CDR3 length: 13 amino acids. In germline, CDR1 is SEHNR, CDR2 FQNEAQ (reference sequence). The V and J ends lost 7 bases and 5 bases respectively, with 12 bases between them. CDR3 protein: CASNVGRDNEQFF. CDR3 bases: TGTGCCAGCAACGTAGGTAGGGACAATGAGCAGTTCTTC.

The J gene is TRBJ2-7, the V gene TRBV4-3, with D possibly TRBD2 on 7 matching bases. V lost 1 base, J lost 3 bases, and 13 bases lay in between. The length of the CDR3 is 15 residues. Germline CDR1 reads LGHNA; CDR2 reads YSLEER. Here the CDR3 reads CASSQAGGGDYEQYF. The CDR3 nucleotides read TGCGCCAGCAGCCAAGCGGGGGGCGGGGACTACGAGCAGTACTTC.

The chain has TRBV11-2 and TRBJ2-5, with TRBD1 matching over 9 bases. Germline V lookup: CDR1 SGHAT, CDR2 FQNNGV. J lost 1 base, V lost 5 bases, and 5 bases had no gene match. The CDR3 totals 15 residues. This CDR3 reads CASSHRGLGQETQYF. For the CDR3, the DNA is TGTGCCAGCAGCCACAGGGGGCTCGGCCAAGAGACCCAGTACTTC.

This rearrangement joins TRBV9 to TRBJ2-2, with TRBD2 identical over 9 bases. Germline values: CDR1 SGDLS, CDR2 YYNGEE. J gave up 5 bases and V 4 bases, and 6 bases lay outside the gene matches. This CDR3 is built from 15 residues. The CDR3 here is CASSPQAGGTGELFF. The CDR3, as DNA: TGTGCCAGCAGCCCTCAAGCGGGAGGTACCGGGGAGCTGTTTTTT. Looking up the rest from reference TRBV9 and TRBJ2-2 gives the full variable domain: DSGVTQTPKHLITATGQRVTLRCSPRSGDLSVYWYQQSLDQGLQFLIQYYNGEERAKGNILERFSAQQFPDLHSELNLSSLELGDSALYFCASSPQAGGTGELFFGEGSRLTVL.

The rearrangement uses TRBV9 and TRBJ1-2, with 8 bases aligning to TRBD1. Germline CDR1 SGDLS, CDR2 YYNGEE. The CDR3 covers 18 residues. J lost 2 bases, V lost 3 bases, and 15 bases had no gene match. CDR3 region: CASSAGTGDPRLNYGYTF. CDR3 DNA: TGTGCCAGCAGCGCTGGGACAGGCGACCCCCGCCTCAACTATGGCTACACCTTC.

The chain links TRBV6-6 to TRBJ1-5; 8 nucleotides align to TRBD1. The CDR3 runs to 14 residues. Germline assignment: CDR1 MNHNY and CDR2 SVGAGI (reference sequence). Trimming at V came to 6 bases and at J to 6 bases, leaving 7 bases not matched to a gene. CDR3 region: CASRPLTGGQPQHF. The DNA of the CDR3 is TGTGCCAGCAGACCACTTACAGGGGGTCAGCCCCAGCATTTT.

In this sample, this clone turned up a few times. CDR3 amino acids: CASNQGTNTEAFF. The CDR3 DNA reads as TGTGCCAGTAACCAGGGAACGAACACTGAAGCTTTCTTT. The V gene is TRBV19, the J gene TRBJ1-1, with D maybe TRBD1 (5 bases). There are 13 residues in the CDR3. From germline, CDR1 is LNHDA and CDR2 SQIVND (reference sequence). V dropped 7 bases and J dropped 1 base, with 10 bases sitting between them.

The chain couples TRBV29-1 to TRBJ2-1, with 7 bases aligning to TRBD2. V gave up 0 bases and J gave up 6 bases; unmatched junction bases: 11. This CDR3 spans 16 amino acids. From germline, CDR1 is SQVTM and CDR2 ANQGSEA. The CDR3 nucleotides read TGCAGCGTTGAAGATGCTGTATCCCGGGGGGTCAATGAGCAGTTCTTC. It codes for CSVEDAVSRGVNEQFF.

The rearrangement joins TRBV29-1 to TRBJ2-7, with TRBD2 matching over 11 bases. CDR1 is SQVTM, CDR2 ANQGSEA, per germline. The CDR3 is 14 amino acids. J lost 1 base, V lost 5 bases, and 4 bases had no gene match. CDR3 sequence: CSVNSGRASYEQYF. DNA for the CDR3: TGCAGCGTTAATAGCGGGAGGGCGTCCTACGAGCAGTACTTC.

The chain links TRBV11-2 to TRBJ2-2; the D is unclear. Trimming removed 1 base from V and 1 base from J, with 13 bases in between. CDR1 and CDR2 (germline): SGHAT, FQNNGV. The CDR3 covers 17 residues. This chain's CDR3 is CASSLAVGLGNTGELFF. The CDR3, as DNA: TGTGCCAGCAGCTTAGCGGTCGGGTTAGGGAACACCGGGGAGCTGTTTTTT.

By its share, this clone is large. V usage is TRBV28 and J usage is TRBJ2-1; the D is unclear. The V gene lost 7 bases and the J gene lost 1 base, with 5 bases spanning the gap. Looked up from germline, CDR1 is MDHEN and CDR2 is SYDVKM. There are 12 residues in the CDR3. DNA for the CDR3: TGTGCCAGCACGGATTCCTACAATGAGCAGTTCTTC. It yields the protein CASTDSYNEQFF.

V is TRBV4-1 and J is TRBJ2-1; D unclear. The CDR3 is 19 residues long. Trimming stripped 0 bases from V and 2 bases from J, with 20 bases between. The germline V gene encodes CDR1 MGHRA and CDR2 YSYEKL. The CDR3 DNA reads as TGCGCCAGCAGCCAAGATGTTCCCCGTGATGGGCGAGCCTACAATGAGCAGTTCTTC. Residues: CASSQDVPRDGRAYNEQFF.